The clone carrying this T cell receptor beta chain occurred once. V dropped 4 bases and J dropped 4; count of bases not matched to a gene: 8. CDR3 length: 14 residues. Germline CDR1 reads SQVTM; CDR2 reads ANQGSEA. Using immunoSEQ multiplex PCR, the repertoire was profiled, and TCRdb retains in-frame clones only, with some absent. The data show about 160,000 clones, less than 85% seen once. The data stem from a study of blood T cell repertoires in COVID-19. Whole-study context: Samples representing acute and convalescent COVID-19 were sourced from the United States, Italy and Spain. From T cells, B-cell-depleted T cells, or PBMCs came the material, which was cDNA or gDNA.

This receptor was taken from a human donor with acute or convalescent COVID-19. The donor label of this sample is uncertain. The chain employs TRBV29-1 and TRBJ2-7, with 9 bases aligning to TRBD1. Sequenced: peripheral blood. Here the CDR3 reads CSVVSGTGTYEQYF. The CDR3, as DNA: TGCAGCGTTGTATCCGGGACAGGGACTTACGAGCAGTACTTC.